The 20 T cell receptor beta chains in this list originate from one sample, sequenced in a study of OX40 agonist ivuxolimab in advanced cancers. Sequencing used immunoSEQ multiplex PCR; TCRdb keeps in-frame clones, though not all of them. The sample includes about 84,000 clones, approximately 89% of them seen just once. The sequencing used CD4+ or CD8+ T cells sorted from blood, collected in a trial of the OX40 agonist ivuxolimab. Receptor source: an adult with an advanced solid tumor such as melanoma, head and neck, liver or kidney cancer.

This chain uses TRBV10-3 with TRBJ2-1; 8 bases fit TRBD1. CDR1 is ENHRY and CDR2 is SYGVKD in the germline V gene. The CDR3 has 17 residues. The J segment lost 7 bases and the V segment lost 4 bases, leaving 15 bases of the junction unmatched. CDR3 nucleotides: TGTGCCATCAGTGGGGCCCCAGGGGGCCCCCAGGGGAATGAGCAGTTCTTC. Translating gives CAISGAPGGPQGNEQFF.

This sequence joins TRBV21-1 and TRBJ1-4. TRBV21-1 is marked as a pseudogene. The CDR3 has 20 amino acids. The CDR3 DNA sequence: TGTGCCAGCAGCAAAAAAGGGAAGTGTAAGGAGGGGGCAACTAATGAAAAACTGTTTTTT. As protein: CASSKKGKCKEGATNEKLFF.

This chain joins TRBV6-1 and TRBJ2-7; TRBD1 matches 9 bases. Germline V lookup: CDR1 MNHNS, CDR2 SASEGT. Trimming cost V 7 bases and J 0 bases; bases outside gene matches: 4. This CDR3 is built from 14 residues. The CDR3 sequence is CASNGQGTSYEQYF. As DNA, the CDR3 is TGTGCCAGCAACGGACAGGGGACCTCCTACGAGCAGTACTTC.

The genes are TRBV28 and TRBJ1-1; perhaps TRBD1 as D (6 bases). V dropped 5 bases and J dropped 10 bases, with 11 bases sitting between them. The CDR3 is 11 amino acids. The germline V gene has CDR1 MDHEN and CDR2 SYDVKM. Here the CDR3 DNA reads TGTGCCAGCAGTGACAGGCTAGGAGCTTTCTTT. Translated, it gives CASSDRLGAFF.

The rearrangement joins TRBV11-3 to TRBJ2-2; 10 bases match TRBD2. The CDR3 runs to 16 residues. Germline CDR1 reads SGHNT; CDR2 reads YENEEA. The J segment lost 7 bases and the V segment lost 3 bases, leaving 8 bases of the junction unmatched. Here the CDR3 reads CASSFRLAGVGGELFF. CDR3 sequence (DNA): TGTGCCAGCAGCTTTCGTCTAGCGGGAGTTGGCGGGGAGCTGTTTTTT.

The rearrangement joins TRBV2 to TRBJ2-1, with D perhaps matching TRBD1 (6 bases). The CDR3 totals 15 residues. Deletions cut 6 bases from V and 0 bases from J, with 12 bases between. Looked up from germline, CDR1 is SNHLY and CDR2 is FYNNEI. This CDR3 is CASRPTGFSYNEQFF. CDR3 sequence (DNA): TGTGCCAGCAGGCCCACAGGGTTCTCCTACAATGAGCAGTTCTTC. Together with reference TRBV2 and TRBJ2-1, the CDR3 gives the full variable domain: EPEVTQTPSHQVTQMGQEVILRCVPISNHLYFYWYRQILGQKVEFLVSFYNNEISEKSEIFDDQFSVERPDGSNFTLKIRSTKLEDSAMYFCASRPTGFSYNEQFFGPGTRLTVL.

This clone was recorded a few times. The gene calls are TRBV5-6 and TRBJ1-1; 8 positions agree with TRBD1. Unmatched junction bases numbered 6, after V lost 2 bases and J lost 6 bases. This CDR3 comprises 14 residues. Looked up from germline, CDR1 is SGHDT and CDR2 is YYEEEE. The DNA for the CDR3 is TGTGCCAGCAGCTTCGGACAGGGTCCGGCTGAAGCTTTCTTT. Translated, it gives CASSFGQGPAEAFF. Looking up the rest from reference TRBV5-6 and TRBJ1-1 gives the full variable domain: DAGVTQSPTHLIKTRGQQVTLRCSPKSGHDTVSWYQQALGQGPQFIFQYYEEEERQRGNFPDRFSGHQFPNYSSELNVNALLLGDSALYLCASSFGQGPAEAFFGQGTRLTVV.

The gene calls are TRBV9 and TRBJ1-2; D not certain. In germline, CDR1 is SGDLS, CDR2 YYNGEE. Trimming pared 4 bases from V and 6 bases from J, leaving 16 bases between. The CDR3 totals 14 residues. CDR3 sequence (DNA): TGTGCCAGCAGCCCGACGCTGGTAAAGGATGGCTACACCTTC. Residues: CASSPTLVKDGYTF.

The gene calls are TRBV5-1 and TRBJ2-7; no clear D. This CDR3 has 14 residues. V gave up 5 bases and J gave up 6 bases, with 18 bases separating them. Germline V gives CDR1 SGHRS, CDR2 YFSETQ. For the CDR3, the DNA is TGCGCCAGCAGTGATGTGGGCACCATTCGCGAGCAGTACTTC. This codes for CASSDVGTIREQYF.

This clone was picked up one time. Other DNA sequences in this specimen translate into the identical CDR3. This chain joins TRBV5-1 and TRBJ2-1, with 11 positions matching TRBD2. The CDR3 runs 16 residues. V was clipped by 2 bases and J by 4 bases; unmatched bases: 5. The germline gives CDR1 SGHRS, CDR2 YFSETQ. The CDR3 sequence is CASSLAGTSGYNEQFF. DNA for the CDR3: TGCGCCAGCAGCTTAGCCGGGACTAGCGGATACAATGAGCAGTTCTTC.

The chain carries TRBV5-1 and TRBJ2-3; 10 nucleotides match TRBD1. Trimming at V came to 4 bases and at J to 6 bases, leaving 8 bases not matched to a gene. Germline lookup yields CDR1 SGHRS and CDR2 YFSETQ. The CDR3 totals 15 residues. The CDR3 loop is CASSRDRGPGDTQYF. In DNA, the CDR3 is TGCGCCAGCAGCCGGGACAGGGGCCCGGGTGATACGCAGTATTTT.

This clone was counted once. V and J are TRBV6-6 and TRBJ1-6, with D possibly being TRBD1 (6 bases). The CDR3 runs to 13 residues. CDR1 and CDR2 (germline): MNHNY, SVGAGI (reference sequence). The V gene lost 2 bases and the J gene lost 13 bases, with 12 bases spanning the gap. The CDR3 sequence: CASSYPGGPPLHF. The CDR3 region has the DNA TGTGCCAGCAGTTACCCGGGGGGGCCCCCCCTCCACTTT.

This rearrangement joins TRBV5-1 to TRBJ1-4; 7 bases are shared with TRBD1. The length of the CDR3 is 13 residues. V lost 5 bases to trimming and J lost 5 bases; unmatched junction nucleotides: 3. Germline V CDR1 and CDR2: SGHRS, YFSETQ. CDR3 protein: CASRRGQNEKLFF. The DNA for the CDR3 is TGCGCCAGCAGGAGGGGGCAAAATGAAAAACTGTTTTTT.

The chain carries TRBV29-1 and TRBJ1-1; D perhaps matches TRBD1 (6 bases). In germline, CDR1 is SQVTM, CDR2 ANQGSEA. Trimming stripped 6 bases from V and 1 base from J, with 12 bases between. This CDR3 comprises 13 residues. CDR3 DNA sequence: TGCAGCGTGTTGACAGGAACGAACACTGAAGCTTTCTTT. This encodes CSVLTGTNTEAFF.

The CDR3 sequence: CASSKGGLDEPEAFF. The CDR3 DNA reads TGTGCCAGCAGTAAAGGGGGACTTGACGAACCTGAAGCTTTCTTT. The chain joins TRBV2 to TRBJ1-1, with D possibly matching TRBD1 (6 bases). Germline V gives CDR1 SNHLY, CDR2 FYNNEI. CDR3 size: 15 residues. V lost 5 bases and J lost 6, with 19 bases in between.

The DNA of the CDR3 is TGTGCCAGCAGAAATGACCGGGACAGGGACGAGCAGTACTTC. Protein: CASRNDRDRDEQYF. The chain combines TRBV28 with TRBJ2-7; 9 nucleotides line up with TRBD1. J lost 5 bases, V lost 6 bases, and 8 bases had no gene match. Per the germline V gene, CDR1 is MDHEN and CDR2 is SYDVKM. The CDR3 extends over 14 amino acids. The whole variable domain, filled in from reference TRBV28 and TRBJ2-7, reads DVKVTQSSRYLVKRTGEKVFLECVQDMDHENMFWYRQDPGLGLRLIYFSYDVKMKEKGDIPEGYSVSREKKERFSLILESASTNQTSMYLCASRNDRDRDEQYFGPGTRLTVT.

The J gene is TRBJ2-7, the V gene TRBV5-1; D perhaps matches TRBD2 (6 bases). The CDR3 is made up of 15 amino acids. Trimming removed 3 bases at V and 6 bases at J, with 19 bases between. CDR1 SGHRS and CDR2 YFSETQ come from the germline V gene. CDR3 coding DNA: TGCGCCAGCAGCTCCGGGACTTATAGCTCCGGCGAGCAGTACTTC. Its protein product is CASSSGTYSSGEQYF.

The genes are TRBV28 and TRBJ1-5, with a weak D call TRBD1 (5 bases). Germline CDR1 reads MDHEN; CDR2 reads SYDVKM. The CDR3 loop spans 15 amino acids. Trimming removed 2 bases from V and 5 bases from J, with 13 bases in between. CDR3 DNA sequence: TGTGCCAGCAGTTTAGGGGGACTTCGGGATCAGCCCCAGCATTTT. This sequence encodes CASSLGGLRDQPQHF.

CDR3 bases: TGTGCCAGCAGTCCTGAGGGAGTCTACGAGCAGTACTTC. Translating it yields CASSPEGVYEQYF. This chain joins TRBV28 and TRBJ2-7, with D possibly being TRBD2 (5 bases). The CDR3 spans 13 residues. The V end was cut by 5 bases, the J end by 3 bases, with 11 bases between. Germline CDR1 reads MDHEN; CDR2 reads SYDVKM.

The chain combines TRBV5-1 with TRBJ2-1; 9 nucleotides line up with TRBD1. V shed 2 bases and J 6 bases; nucleotides not matched to a gene: 12. The CDR3 consists of 17 residues. Germline CDR1 reads SGHRS; CDR2 reads YFSETQ. CDR3 sequence reads: CASSLTFGTGSINEQFF. CDR3 in DNA: TGCGCCAGCAGCTTAACCTTTGGGACAGGGTCCATCAATGAGCAGTTCTTC. Variable domain in full (rest from reference TRBV5-1 and TRBJ2-1): KAGVTQTPRYLIKTRGQQVTLSCSPISGHRSVSWYQQTPGQGLQFLFEYFSETQRNKGNFPGRFSGRQFSNSRSEMNVSTLELGDSALYLCASSLTFGTGSINEQFFGPGTRLTVL.